The next 31 T cell receptor beta chains were all read from a single sample in a study of CD8+ T cells in alopecia areata. cDNA serving as the sequencing template came from extracted, reverse transcribed RNA. This table comes from immunoSEQ multiplex PCR, and its TCRdb copy is limited to in-frame clones, with some not included. The data contain over 200,000 clones, 57% of them seen just once; the ten biggest clones take up 0.45%. Here the sequenced sample was CD4+ T cells sorted from blood, taken at week 0. The receptors were sampled from a human donor with alopecia areata.

This clone was counted a single time. This chain uses TRBV2 with TRBJ2-7; 10 bases map to TRBD1. V trimming: 10 bases; J trimming: 6 bases; junction bases outside the gene matches: 15. Germline V gene lookup returns CDR1 SNHLY and CDR2 FYNNEI. This CDR3 is built from 15 residues. The CDR3 sequence is CANKEQGTGVGEQYF. CDR3 coding DNA: TGTGCCAACAAGGAGCAAGGGACAGGGGTTGGCGAGCAGTACTTC.

The J gene is TRBJ2-1, the V gene TRBV6-1; 7 nucleotides match TRBD2. V was pared by 1 base and J by 6 bases, with 3 bases of the junction left unmatched. Germline CDR1 and CDR2: MNHNS and SASEGT. The CDR3 is 14 residues long. In nucleotides, the CDR3 is TGTGCCAGCAGTGAAGGGCTAGCGGCCAATGAGCAGTTCTTC. Translated: CASSEGLAANEQFF.

This clone showed up just a few times. This chain links TRBV29-1 with TRBJ2-1; TRBD1 might be the D (5 bases). V lost 6 bases and J 0 bases, leaving 12 bases between the germline ends. Germline-derived CDR1 and CDR2 are SQVTM and ANQGSEA. The CDR3 covers 14 residues. The CDR3 region is CSVVDTLSYNEQFF. CDR3 sequence (DNA): TGCAGCGTCGTGGACACCCTCTCCTACAATGAGCAGTTCTTC.

V gene TRBV11-2 combines with J gene TRBJ2-5; perhaps TRBD2 as D (6 bases). The CDR3 has 13 residues. Germline CDR1 SGHAT, CDR2 FQNNGV. V was cut by 3 bases and J by 1 base, with 6 bases left in between. CDR3 amino acids: CASSFSGQETQYF. CDR3 DNA sequence: TGTGCCAGCAGCTTTAGCGGCCAAGAGACCCAGTACTTC.

V gene TRBV25-1 combines with J gene TRBJ1-2, with D tentatively TRBD1 (5 bases). Trimming stripped 2 bases from V and 8 bases from J, with 9 bases between. Germline V gene data show CDR1 as MGHDK and CDR2 as SYGVNS. The length of the CDR3 is 12 residues. The CDR3 DNA is TGTGCCAGCAGTGAAACAGGAGAAGGCTACACCTTC. This translates into CASSETGEGYTF.

This chain uses TRBV30 with TRBJ2-1, with TRBD2 matching over 8 bases. V trimming: 0 bases; J trimming: 4 bases; junction bases outside the gene matches: 5. Per germline, CDR1 GTSNPN and CDR2 SVGIG (reference sequence). This CDR3 is 15 amino acids long. The CDR3 sequence: CAWSVLAVDYNEQFF. DNA of the CDR3: TGTGCCTGGAGTGTACTAGCGGTAGATTACAATGAGCAGTTCTTC.

This clone has a handful of counts. The J gene is TRBJ1-2, the V gene TRBV9; D is unclear. CDR1 SGDLS and CDR2 YYNGEE come from the germline V gene. Trimming cost V 0 bases and J 0 bases, with 6 bases left between them. This CDR3 contains 14 residues. In DNA form, the CDR3 reads TGTGCCAGCAGCGTAGGTACAGCTAACTATGGCTACACCTTC. It translates to CASSVGTANYGYTF.

This clone was observed a single time. The chain is built from TRBV2 and TRBJ1-5; the match to TRBD1 covers 7 bases. Germline V CDR1 and CDR2: SNHLY, FYNNEI. This CDR3 has 15 residues. V shed 7 bases, J shed 3 bases, and the junction held 9 bases outside the gene matches. In DNA, the CDR3 is TGTGCCAGCAAAGTGGAACAGGGGTTCAATCAGCCCCAGCATTTT. Amino acid sequence: CASKVEQGFNQPQHF. Using reference TRBV2 and TRBJ1-5 for the parts outside the CDR3, the full variable domain is EPEVTQTPSHQVTQMGQEVILRCVPISNHLYFYWYRQILGQKVEFLVSFYNNEISEKSEIFDDQFSVERPDGSNFTLKIRSTKLEDSAMYFCASKVEQGFNQPQHFGDGTRLSIL.

The table lists this clone with a count of one. The chain has TRBV7-9 and TRBJ1-2; 7 bases agree with TRBD1. This CDR3 has 12 amino acids. With V trimmed by 5 bases and J by 13 bases, 10 bases remained unmatched. CDR1 is SEHNR, CDR2 FQNEAQ, per germline (reference sequence). The CDR3 sequence: CASSTGQPPRTF. The CDR3 nucleotides are TGTGCCAGCAGCACGGGACAGCCCCCTCGCACCTTC.

This clone was counted only a few times. This chain uses TRBV13 with TRBJ1-2; D may be TRBD1 (6 bases). Germline assignment: CDR1 PRHDT and CDR2 FYEKMQ (reference sequence). This CDR3 is built from 13 residues. The V end was cut by 3 bases, the J end by 8 bases, with 13 bases between. CDR3 DNA sequence: TGTGCCAGCAGCTTGGACAGCGGATGGGGCTACACCTTC. Protein: CASSLDSGWGYTF.

This clone was detected only a few times. This chain uses TRBV29-1 with TRBJ2-6; D is ambiguous. The length of the CDR3 is 13 residues. The ends were cut back, 6 bases at V and 4 bases at J, with 10 bases in the middle. Germline V CDR1 and CDR2: SQVTM, ANQGSEA. CDR3 sequence: CSVARDGANVLTF. The CDR3 nucleotides are TGCAGCGTCGCCCGAGACGGGGCCAACGTCCTGACTTTC.

V gene TRBV30 combines with J gene TRBJ2-1; D assignment may be TRBD1 or TRBD2 (5 bases each). V was shortened by 8 bases and J by 6 bases, with 8 bases between the two germline ends. This CDR3 contains 10 residues. Germline V gene lookup returns CDR1 GTSNPN and CDR2 SVGIG (reference sequence). CDR3 amino acids: CAGGFNEQFF. The CDR3 DNA sequence: TGTGCCGGGGGTTTCAATGAGCAGTTCTTC.

This clone has just a few counts. The chain has TRBV10-2 and TRBJ2-7; 10 bases are a match to TRBD1. Germline trimming cut 8 bases from V and 4 bases from J; bases unmatched to any gene: 8. Germline loops: CDR1 WSHSY, CDR2 SAAADI. This CDR3 region has 14 residues. In DNA, the CDR3 is TGCGCCAGCCGAAGACAGGGGGCGGGGTACGAGCAGTACTTC. Amino acids: CASRRQGAGYEQYF.

The chain has TRBV29-1 and TRBJ1-2; D is perhaps TRBD1 (5 bases). CDR1 is SQVTM and CDR2 is ANQGSEA in the germline V gene. Trimming removed 7 bases at V and 8 bases at J, with 20 bases between. The CDR3 is 13 residues long. CDR3 coding DNA: TGCAGCGGGGGAGGAGGGGCGCTGAAGGGCTACACCTTC. It is translated as CSGGGGALKGYTF.

The chain couples TRBV18 to TRBJ2-7; D remains unclear. The germline V gene has CDR1 KGHSH and CDR2 LQKENI. This CDR3 spans 16 amino acids. V shed 2 bases and J shed 6 bases, with 20 bases lying between them. In nucleotides, the CDR3 is TGTGCCAGCTCACCAATCCCCGGAACCCAACGCGGCGAGCAGTACTTC. Protein product: CASSPIPGTQRGEQYF. Complete variable domain (other parts from reference TRBV18 and TRBJ2-7): NAGVMQNPRHLVRRRGQEARLRCSPMKGHSHVYWYRQLPEEGLKFMVYLQKENIIDESGMPKERFSAEFPKEGPSILRIQQVVRGDSAAYFCASSPIPGTQRGEQYFGPGTRLTVT.

The count of this clone is one. The chain uses TRBV27 and TRBJ1-1, with 9 bases aligning to TRBD1. Trimming took 8 bases from V and 1 from J; bases not matched to a gene: 8. The CDR3 length is 15 residues. Looked up from germline, CDR1 is MNHEY and CDR2 is SMNVEV (reference sequence). CDR3 sequence reads: CASQGQGYQNTEAFF. The CDR3 DNA is TGTGCCAGCCAGGGACAGGGCTATCAGAACACTGAAGCTTTCTTT.

This clone appeared a few times. V is TRBV5-1 and J is TRBJ2-1, with D possibly TRBD1 on 6 matching bases. V gave up 0 bases and J gave up 8 bases, with 21 bases separating them. CDR1 is SGHRS, CDR2 YFSETQ, per germline. This CDR3 is built from 17 residues. The CDR3 DNA is TGCGCCAGCAGCTTGGATTATAGTGGACAGCGTAAGGATGAGCAGTTCTTC. Translating gives CASSLDYSGQRKDEQFF.

The chain joins TRBV30 to TRBJ2-7, with TRBD1 matching 7 bases. The CDR3 has 12 residues. The ends lost 7 bases at V and 2 bases at J; junction bases unmatched: 5. CDR1 and CDR2 from the germline V gene are GTSNPN and SVGIG (reference sequence). CDR3 in amino acids: CASNRGAYEQYF. As DNA, the CDR3 is TGTGCCTCCAACAGGGGCGCCTACGAGCAGTACTTC.

This clone was detected only a few times. The rearrangement links TRBV7-9 to TRBJ2-2; the D is unclear. The V and J ends lost 1 base and 3 bases respectively, with 12 bases between them. This CDR3 has 16 amino acids. Germline values: CDR1 SEHNR, CDR2 FQNEAQ (reference sequence). CDR3 nucleotide sequence: TGTGCCAGCAGCTTAGTCCCGGACCCCTACACCGGGGAGCTGTTTTTT. The encoded protein is CASSLVPDPYTGELFF. Filled out from reference TRBV7-9 and TRBJ2-2, the complete variable domain reads DTGVSQNPRHKITKRGQNVTFRCDPISEHNRLYWYRQTLGQGPEFLTYFQNEAQLEKSRLLSDRFSAERPKGSFSTLEIQRTEQGDSAMYLCASSLVPDPYTGELFFGEGSRLTVL.

This chain uses TRBV28 with TRBJ1-2; 8 positions agree with TRBD1. The V segment lost 5 bases and the J segment 5 bases; nucleotides outside the gene matches: 10. Germline V gene data show CDR1 as MDHEN and CDR2 as SYDVKM. The CDR3 has 15 residues. The CDR3 DNA follows: TGTGCCAGCAGTCCAGTGGACAGGGAGGTATATGGCTACACCTTC. Amino acids: CASSPVDREVYGYTF.

This rearrangement joins TRBV9 to TRBJ2-2; D is uncertain. The CDR3 has 14 amino acids. V shed 4 bases and J shed 0 bases, with 7 bases lying between them. Germline assignment: CDR1 SGDLS and CDR2 YYNGEE. CDR3 loop: CASSPSPNTGELFF. In nucleotides, the CDR3 is TGTGCCAGCAGCCCCTCACCGAACACCGGGGAGCTGTTTTTT. Full variable domain (missing parts from reference TRBV9 and TRBJ2-2): DSGVTQTPKHLITATGQRVTLRCSPRSGDLSVYWYQQSLDQGLQFLIQYYNGEERAKGNILERFSAQQFPDLHSELNLSSLELGDSALYFCASSPSPNTGELFFGEGSRLTVL.

This chain connects TRBV6-6 to TRBJ2-1; D ambiguous. Germline V gene data show CDR1 as MNHNY and CDR2 as SVGAGI (reference sequence). Trimming stripped 9 bases from V and 7 bases from J, with 10 bases between. The CDR3 totals 11 residues. This chain's CDR3 is CASSERNEQFF. The CDR3 bases are TGTGCCAGTAGTGAAAGGAATGAGCAGTTCTTC.

This clone was seen a few times. The J gene is TRBJ1-1, the V gene TRBV29-1; 9 nucleotides align to TRBD1. CDR1 and CDR2 (germline): SQVTM, ANQGSEA. V was pared by 7 bases and J by 2 bases, with 8 bases of the junction left unmatched. The CDR3 is made up of 14 amino acids. CDR3: CSASGQGINTEAFF. CDR3 nucleotide sequence: TGCAGCGCATCGGGACAGGGAATAAACACTGAAGCTTTCTTT.

The chain couples TRBV21-1 to TRBJ2-4; the table's D call TRBD1 went unverified against the DNA. TRBV21-1 is a documented pseudogene. This CDR3 is built from 16 residues. CDR3 loop: CASSLQAPLAKNIQYF. The CDR3 nucleotides are TGTGCCAGCAGCCTCCAGGCACCACTAGCCAAAAACATTCAGTACTTC.

This chain joins TRBV6-5 and TRBJ2-7; D possibly corresponds to TRBD1 (6 bases). V lost 5 bases and J 0 bases, leaving 14 bases between the germline ends. CDR1 MNHEY and CDR2 SVGAGI come from the germline V gene. This CDR3 spans 15 amino acids. CDR3: CASSRSSGASYEQYF. CDR3 bases: TGTGCCAGCAGTCGATCCTCAGGGGCCTCCTACGAGCAGTACTTC.

The chain joins TRBV5-4 to TRBJ1-2; D not certain. Germline V gene data show CDR1 as SGHNT and CDR2 as YYREEE (reference sequence). CDR3 length: 14 residues. V gave up 2 bases and J gave up 6 bases, with 14 bases separating them. In DNA form, the CDR3 reads TGTGCCAGCAGCTTAAGGTTTAAGGGAGATGGCTACACCTTC. It specifies CASSLRFKGDGYTF. Together with reference TRBV5-4 and TRBJ1-2, the CDR3 gives the full variable domain: ETGVTQSPTHLIKTRGQQVTLRCSSQSGHNTVSWYQQALGQGPQFIFQYYREEENGRGNFPPRFSGLQFPNYSSELNVNALELDDSALYLCASSLRFKGDGYTFGSGTRLTVV.

The genes are TRBV6-5 and TRBJ1-1; 9 bases map to TRBD1. From germline, CDR1 is MNHEY and CDR2 SVGAGI. V dropped 5 bases and J dropped 5; count of bases not matched to a gene: 9. This CDR3 spans 15 amino acids. CDR3 sequence (DNA): TGTGCCAGCAGTGGCCGGGACAGGGTCGCGACTGAAGCTTTCTTT. Translating it yields CASSGRDRVATEAFF.

This clone was observed a handful of times. The genes are TRBV27 and TRBJ2-3, with D maybe TRBD2 (6 bases). V lost 2 bases, J lost 1 base, and 7 bases lay in between. From germline, CDR1 is MNHEY and CDR2 SMNVEV (reference sequence). The CDR3 contains 14 residues. CDR3 coding DNA: TGTGCCAGCAGTTTAACGGGGGGCACAGATACGCAGTATTTT. Translation gives CASSLTGGTDTQYF.

The chain recombines TRBV4-1 with TRBJ2-7; 7 bases line up with TRBD1. This CDR3 contains 15 residues. Germline V gene lookup returns CDR1 MGHRA and CDR2 YSYEKL. Trimming cost V 3 bases and J 3 bases; bases outside gene matches: 8. CDR3 nucleotide sequence: TGCGCCAGCAGCCAGCCCGGACAGGTTGGCTACGAGCAGTACTTC. Protein sequence: CASSQPGQVGYEQYF.

This clone was counted a single time. The V call is TRBV9, the J call TRBJ1-1; D ambiguous. Trimming removed 4 bases from V and 4 bases from J, with 17 bases in between. Germline V gene sequence: CDR1 SGDLS, CDR2 YYNGEE. The CDR3 runs to 15 residues. CDR3 region: CASSTRSSEGTEAFF. DNA of the CDR3: TGTGCCAGCAGCACTAGGTCTTCGGAGGGCACTGAAGCTTTCTTT.

This clone has just a few counts. The CDR3 region has the DNA TGCAGCGTGCTAAGGGACACTGCCTACGAGCAGTACTTC. It translates to CSVLRDTAYEQYF. V and J are TRBV29-1 and TRBJ2-7; a weak D match, TRBD1 (6 bases). This CDR3 contains 13 residues. CDR1 and CDR2 (germline): SQVTM, ANQGSEA. The V end was cut by 6 bases, the J end by 2 bases, with 14 bases between.